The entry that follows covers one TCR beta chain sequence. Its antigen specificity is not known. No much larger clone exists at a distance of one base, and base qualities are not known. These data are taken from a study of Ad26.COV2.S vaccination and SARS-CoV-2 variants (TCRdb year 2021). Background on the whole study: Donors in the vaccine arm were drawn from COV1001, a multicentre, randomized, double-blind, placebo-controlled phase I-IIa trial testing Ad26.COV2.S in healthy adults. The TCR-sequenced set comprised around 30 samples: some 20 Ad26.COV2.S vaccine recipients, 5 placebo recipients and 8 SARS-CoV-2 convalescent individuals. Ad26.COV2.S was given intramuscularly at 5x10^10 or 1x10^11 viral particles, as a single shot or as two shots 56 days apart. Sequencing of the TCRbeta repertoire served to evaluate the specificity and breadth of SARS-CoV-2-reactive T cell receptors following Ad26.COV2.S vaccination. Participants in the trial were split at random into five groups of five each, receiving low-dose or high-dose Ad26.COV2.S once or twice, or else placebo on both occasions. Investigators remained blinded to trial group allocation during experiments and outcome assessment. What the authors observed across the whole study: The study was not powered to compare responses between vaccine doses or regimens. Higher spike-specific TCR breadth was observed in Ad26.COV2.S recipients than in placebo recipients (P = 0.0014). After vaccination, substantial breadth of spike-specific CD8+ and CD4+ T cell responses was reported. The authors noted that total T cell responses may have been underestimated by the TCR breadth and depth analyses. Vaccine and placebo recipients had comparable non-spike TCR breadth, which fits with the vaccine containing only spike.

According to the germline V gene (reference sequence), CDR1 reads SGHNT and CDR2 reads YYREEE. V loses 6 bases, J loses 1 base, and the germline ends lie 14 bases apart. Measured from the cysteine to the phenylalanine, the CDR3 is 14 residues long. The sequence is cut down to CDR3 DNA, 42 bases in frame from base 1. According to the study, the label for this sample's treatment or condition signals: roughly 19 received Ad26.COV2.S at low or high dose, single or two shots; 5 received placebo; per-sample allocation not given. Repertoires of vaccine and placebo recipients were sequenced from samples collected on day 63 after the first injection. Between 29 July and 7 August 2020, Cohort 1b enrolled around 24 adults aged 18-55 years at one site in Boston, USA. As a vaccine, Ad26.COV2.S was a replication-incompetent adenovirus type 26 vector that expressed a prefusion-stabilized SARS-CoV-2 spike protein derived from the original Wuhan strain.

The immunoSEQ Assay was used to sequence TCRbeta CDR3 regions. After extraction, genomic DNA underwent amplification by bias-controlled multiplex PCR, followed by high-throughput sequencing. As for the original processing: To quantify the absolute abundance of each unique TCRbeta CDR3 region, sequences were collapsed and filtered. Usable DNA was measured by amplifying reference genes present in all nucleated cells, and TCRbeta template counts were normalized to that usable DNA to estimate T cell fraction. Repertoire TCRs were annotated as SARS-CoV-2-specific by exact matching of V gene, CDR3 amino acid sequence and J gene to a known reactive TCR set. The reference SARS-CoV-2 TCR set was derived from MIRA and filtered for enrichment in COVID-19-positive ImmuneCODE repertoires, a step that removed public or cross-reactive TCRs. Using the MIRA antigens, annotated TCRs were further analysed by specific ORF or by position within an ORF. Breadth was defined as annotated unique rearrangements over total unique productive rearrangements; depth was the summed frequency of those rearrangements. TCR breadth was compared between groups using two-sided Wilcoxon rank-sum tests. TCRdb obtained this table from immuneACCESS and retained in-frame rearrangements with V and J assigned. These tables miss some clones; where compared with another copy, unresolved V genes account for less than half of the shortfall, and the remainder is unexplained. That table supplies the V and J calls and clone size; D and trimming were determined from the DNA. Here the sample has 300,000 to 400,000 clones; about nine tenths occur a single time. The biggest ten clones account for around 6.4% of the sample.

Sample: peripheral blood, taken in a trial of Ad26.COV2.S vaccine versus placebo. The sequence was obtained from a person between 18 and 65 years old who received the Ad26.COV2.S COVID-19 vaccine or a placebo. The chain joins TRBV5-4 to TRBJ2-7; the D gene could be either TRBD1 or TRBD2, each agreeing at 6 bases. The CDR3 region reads CASKVEGGSYEQYF. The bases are TGTGCCAGCAAGGTAGAGGGGGGTTCCTACGAGCAGTACTTC.